These T cell receptor beta chains were read from a single sample in a study of cytomegalovirus exposure and HLA in healthy donors. Clones were sequenced by immunoSEQ multiplex PCR, and TCRdb holds only the in-frame ones, with some missing. The data show about 40,000 clones, around 82% seen once. Sequencing was performed on PBMCs. The receptors shown here come from a woman between 18 and 29 years old in good health and CMV-seropositive. The conserved cysteine and the conserved F or W are not part of the CDR3 here. The D gene is left open where the match is weak. Clone size is not always given. Where it is, it says once, few, many or a class for expanded clones.

. TRBD2 TRBJ2-1 TRBV7-6 ASSLVPGTTYNEQF
. . TRBJ1-1 TRBV4-3 ASSQQDAGWGNTEAF
. . TRBJ1-1 TRBV4-2 ASSQDFNARLEAF
. TRBD2 TRBJ2-1 TRBV9 ASSVEGGGSYNEQF
. . TRBJ1-5 TRBV6-5 ASSPDRYYNQPQH
. . TRBJ1-2 TRBV4-1 ASSQGGGSGWGYT
once . TRBJ2-5 TRBV19 ASSIRLGDSQY
. TRBD2 TRBJ2-1 TRBV7-2 ASNPPGGSYNEQF
once TRBD2 TRBJ2-2 TRBV2 ASSDRRTSGGTGELF
few . TRBJ2-2 TRBV25-1 ASSPARAQNTGELF
. TRBD2 TRBJ2-3 TRBV6-6 ASRFTSGASTDTQY
. . TRBJ2-1 TRBV7-5 ARTSHEQF
. TRBD1 TRBJ2-7 TRBV10-3 AISVSGTGAAWASYEQY
. TRBD1 TRBJ2-7 TRBV4-3 ASSQSQGASYEQY
. . TRBJ2-2 TRBV6-4 ASSDRNTGELF
few . TRBJ1-1 TRBV13 ASNGQTDIEAF
. . TRBJ2-7 TRBV4-2 ASSQEVAASGREQY
. . TRBJ1-1 TRBV6-1 ASSEGGENTEAF
. TRBD1 TRBJ2-7 TRBV30 AWSVGTGPYEQY
. . TRBJ2-5 TRBV7-2 ASSATPSGAQY
once . TRBJ2-3 TRBV27 ASSRPGTDTQY
. . TRBJ2-2 TRBV19 ASSNRANTGELF
. . TRBJ2-2 TRBV11-2 ASSLDRGGFRTGELF
. TRBD1 TRBJ2-7 TRBV6-6 ASTPRDSSYEQY
. TRBD2 TRBJ2-7 TRBV4-3 ASSQGLAGYEQY
. TRBD1 . TRBV23-1 ASSQTRQGPSYEQY
. TRBD1 TRBJ2-4 TRBV2 ASSDQGTGAGIQY
. TRBD1 TRBJ1-1 TRBV5-1 ASSDYRGGTEAF
. TRBD2 TRBJ2-3 TRBV13 ASSLKGVAGGADTQY
. . TRBJ2-1 TRBV27 ASSFGVTNEQF
. TRBD2 TRBJ2-1 TRBV11-2 ASSSGSGVNEQF
. . TRBJ2-1 TRBV27 ASSSFYEQF
. TRBD1 TRBJ1-2 TRBV5-1 ASSEGQGVGGYT
. . TRBJ2-7 TRBV28 ATTRELYEQY
few . TRBJ2-3 TRBV5-4 ASSLVVSQGDTQY
. . TRBJ2-7 TRBV30 AWSQPGRGYEQY
few TRBD1 TRBJ2-7 TRBV12-5 ASGLVLGTGGDYEQY
. TRBD2 TRBJ2-5 TRBV2 ASTGAGGRETQY
. TRBD2 TRBJ2-2 TRBV11-1 ASSPNIWLAGNTGELF
few . TRBJ2-5 TRBV30 AWKESQETQY
. . TRBJ1-2 TRBV15 ATSRWWRSQINYGYT
few TRBD1 TRBJ2-1 TRBV9 ASSVGQDSYNEQF
. TRBD2 TRBJ2-7 TRBV7-2 ASSLVRERYEQY
few . TRBJ2-1 TRBV5-1 ASRTIGRNGYNEQF
. TRBD1 TRBJ2-3 TRBV28 ASSSPGTGSTDTQY
once . TRBJ2-3 TRBV7-9 SSSPLGSPGEDTQY
. . TRBJ2-1 TRBV29-1 SVAVIQDNEQF
. . . TRBV2 ASSVTGSSYEQY
once . TRBJ1-4 TRBV23-1 ASSQSWRGEKLF
. . TRBJ1-6 TRBV27 ASSKVGGDYNSPLH